These T cell receptor beta chains were read from a single sample in a study of T cell responses to AZD1222 COVID-19 vaccine. Clones were sequenced by immunoSEQ multiplex PCR, and TCRdb holds only the in-frame ones, with some missing. In the table there are about 92,000 clones, about 88% of which are singletons. Here the sequenced sample was peripheral blood, taken on day 0 of AZD1222 vaccination. These receptors all stem from an adult in good health. Each CDR3 is given with its conserved first and last residue. The order of the fields is V gene, D gene, clone size, J gene, CDR3 protein, CDR3 DNA. A D gene is named only where the DNA matches it firmly. Not every row has a clone size; where given, it reads once, few, many or a size class.

TRBV12-3/TRBV12-4,.,.,TRBJ1-3,CASSPPGNTIYF,TGTGCCAGCAGTCCACCTGGAAACACCATATATTTT
TRBV30,.,.,TRBJ1-2,CAWSVWSGGYTF,TGTGCCTGGAGTGTATGGTCCGGAGGCTACACCTTC
TRBV4-2,.,.,TRBJ1-1,CASSPPRGKNTEAFF,TGTGCCAGCAGCCCCCCCCGGGGGAAGAACACTGAAGCTTTCTTT
TRBV7-9,TRBD2,.,TRBJ2-7,CASSLGGREAYEQYF,TGTGCCAGCAGCTTGGGCGGGAGGGAGGCCTACGAGCAGTACTTC
TRBV30,.,.,TRBJ2-7,CAWQSAYEQYF,TGTGCCTGGCAGTCAGCCTACGAGCAGTACTTC
TRBV28,TRBD1,once,TRBJ1-2,CASSLRTGHGYTF,TGTGCCAGCAGTTTACGGACAGGGCACGGCTACACCTTC
TRBV4-3,.,.,TRBJ2-2,CASSHQGAGELFF,TGCGCCAGCAGCCACCAGGGCGCCGGGGAGCTGTTTTTT
TRBV30,.,.,TRBJ1-2,CAWARQSGGYTF,TGTGCCTGGGCTAGACAGTCAGGAGGCTACACCTTC
TRBV19,TRBD1,.,TRBJ1-3,CASSIQGGYSGNTIYF,TGTGCCAGTAGTATACAGGGGGGCTACTCTGGAAACACCATATATTTT
TRBV5-4,.,.,TRBJ2-7,CASSLDQGTGYEQYF,TGTGCCAGCAGCTTGGATCAGGGTACAGGATACGAGCAGTACTTC
TRBV5-4,TRBD1,.,TRBJ1-6,CASSLDRDRSPLHF,TGTGCCAGCAGCCTAGACAGGGATCGTTCACCCCTCCACTTT
TRBV5-1,.,.,TRBJ2-1,CASSYGPGNPEQFF,TGCGCCAGCAGCTACGGGCCAGGGAACCCTGAGCAGTTCTTC
TRBV5-8,.,once,TRBJ2-6,CASSFDSGANVLTF,TGTGCCAGCAGCTTCGACTCTGGGGCCAACGTCCTGACTTTC
TRBV2,.,few,TRBJ1-1,CASTSDRRTEAFF,TGTGCCAGCACTAGCGACAGGCGGACTGAAGCTTTCTTT
TRBV5-1,TRBD1,.,TRBJ2-3,CASSQGTASTDTQYF,TGCGCCAGCAGCCAAGGGACAGCTAGCACAGATACGCAGTATTTT
TRBV28,.,.,TRBJ1-5,CASSLVGVGQPQHF,TGTGCCAGCAGTTTGGTAGGGGTAGGGCAGCCCCAGCATTTT